Below are 32 T cell receptor beta chains sequenced from a single sample in a study of shared clonotypes between healthy human individuals. Selected positively for CCR7 and CD45RO-negative, naive CD8 cells excluded terminally differentiated effector memory CD45RA+ cells. The data were produced by immunoSEQ multiplex PCR, yet TCRdb's version contains in-frame clones alone and is incomplete. The sample consists of around 2,000,000 clones, just under 95% of them appearing once. Material for sequencing was naive CD8+ T cells sorted from blood. The receptor source for this set is a man between 18 and 29 years old in good health.

The V call is TRBV5-8, the J call TRBJ2-7; D is unclear. The CDR3 is 17 amino acids. Deletions cut 0 bases from V and 0 bases from J, with 16 bases between. Germline CDR1 and CDR2: SGHTS and YDEGEE. For the CDR3, the DNA is TGTGCCAGCAGCTTGGCCCTTCGGGCTCCCAGCTCCTACGAGCAGTACTTC. Translation: CASSLALRAPSSYEQYF.

The CDR3 bases are TGTGCCAGCAGCTTGACGGGGGTAATACAAGAGACCCAGTACTTC. This translates into CASSLTGVIQETQYF. The chain recombines TRBV5-4 with TRBJ2-5; tentative D call: TRBD2 (6 bases). The germline V gene has CDR1 SGHNT and CDR2 YYREEE (reference sequence). V was cut by 1 base and J by 2 bases, with 12 bases left in between. This CDR3 has 15 residues.

This rearrangement joins TRBV27 to TRBJ2-5, with 9 bases aligning to TRBD2. Germline CDR1 is MNHEY and CDR2 is SMNVEV (reference sequence). This CDR3 contains 19 residues. J gave up 0 bases and V 1 base, and 12 bases lay outside the gene matches. CDR3 amino acids: CASSLLGLAGLLDQETQYF. CDR3 DNA: TGTGCCAGCAGTTTATTAGGCCTAGCGGGGTTATTAGACCAAGAGACCCAGTACTTC.

This chain connects TRBV5-3 to TRBJ1-6; possibly TRBD1 for D (5 bases). TRBV5-3 is filed as an ORF, its function uncertain. The V end lost 6 bases, the J end lost 8 bases, and 12 bases lay between the germline ends. The CDR3 totals 13 residues. In nucleotides, the CDR3 is TGTGCCAGAACCCCCCCCAGGGATTCACCCCTCCACTTT. Translating it yields CARTPPRDSPLHF.

In its sample, this clone was seen once. The V gene is TRBV7-9, the J gene TRBJ2-6; a weak D match, TRBD1 (5 bases). The CDR3 extends over 18 amino acids. V lost 5 bases and J 0 bases, leaving 17 bases between the germline ends. In germline, CDR1 is SEHNR, CDR2 FQNEAQ (reference sequence). The CDR3: CASSGPGISSSGANVLTF. In DNA form, the CDR3 reads TGTGCCAGCAGCGGACCAGGGATCTCAAGCTCTGGGGCCAACGTCCTGACTTTC.

The chain uses TRBV4-3 and TRBJ2-1; D may be TRBD2 (6 bases). Germline loops: CDR1 LGHNA, CDR2 YSLEER. This CDR3 is 15 amino acids long. Trimming removed 1 base at V and 6 bases at J, with 13 bases between. CDR3 DNA: TGCGCCAGCAGCCAAGGGACGGGAGTGGCCAATGAGCAGTTCTTC. Protein product: CASSQGTGVANEQFF.

This clone was observed once. This rearrangement joins TRBV28 to TRBJ1-1; D possibly corresponds to TRBD1 (5 bases). CDR1 MDHEN and CDR2 SYDVKM come from the germline V gene. The V end was cut by 3 bases, the J end by 5 bases, with 7 bases between. The CDR3 runs to 12 residues. The CDR3 spells CASSFWGTEAFF. CDR3 in DNA: TGTGCCAGCAGTTTCTGGGGGACTGAAGCTTTCTTT.

The chain employs TRBV6-5 and TRBJ2-7; the D is unclear. The CDR3 contains 16 residues. CDR1 and CDR2 from the germline V gene are MNHEY and SVGAGI. V dropped 2 bases and J dropped 2 bases, with 16 bases sitting between them. The CDR3 reads CASSYSGRQNAYEQYF. The CDR3 DNA is TGTGCCAGCAGTTACAGTGGCAGGCAAAACGCCTACGAGCAGTACTTC.

J is TRBJ1-4 and V is TRBV25-1, with D perhaps TRBD1 (5 bases). The CDR3 totals 12 residues. With 5 bases removed from V and 12 bases from J, the gap between germline ends came to 13 bases. The V gene's germline CDR1 is MGHDK and CDR2 SYGVNS. The CDR3 region has the DNA TGTGCCAGCAGTCTAAGCGGGGGGGAACTGTTTTTT. Protein product: CASSLSGGELFF.

This chain uses TRBV5-1 with TRBJ1-6; D may be TRBD1 (5 bases). This CDR3 is 13 amino acids long. Germline V lookup: CDR1 SGHRS, CDR2 YFSETQ. The V end was cut by 3 bases, the J end by 9 bases, with 10 bases between. CDR3 region: CASSSGTGSPLHF. The CDR3 DNA reads TGCGCCAGCAGCTCTGGGACGGGTTCACCCCTCCACTTT. Looking up the rest from reference TRBV5-1 and TRBJ1-6 gives the full variable domain: KAGVTQTPRYLIKTRGQQVTLSCSPISGHRSVSWYQQTPGQGLQFLFEYFSETQRNKGNFPGRFSGRQFSNSRSEMNVSTLELGDSALYLCASSSGTGSPLHFGNGTRLTVT.

Worth noting for this clone: One junction end does not reproduce the germline sequence, and a read error may be involved. The chain is built from TRBV7-9 and TRBJ1-3; TRBD1 is a possible D gene (5 bases). The germline V gene encodes CDR1 SEHNR and CDR2 FQNEAQ (reference sequence). The CDR3 has 15 amino acids. The CDR3 here is CASSFYRRGGSTIYF. The CDR3 coding sequence is TGTGCCAGCAGCTTTTACAGGAGGGGTGGAAGCACCATATATTTT. Full variable domain (rest looked up from reference TRBV7-9 and TRBJ1-3): DTGVSQNPRHKITKRGQNVTFRCDPISEHNRLYWYRQTLGQGPEFLTYFQNEAQLEKSRLLSDRFSAERPKGSFSTLEIQRTEQGDSAMYLCASSFYRRGGSTIYFGEGSWLTVV.

The chain carries TRBV11-2 and TRBJ2-1; perhaps TRBD1 as D (5 bases). V dropped 4 bases and J dropped 4 bases, with 11 bases sitting between them. The length of the CDR3 is 14 residues. Germline CDR1 SGHAT, CDR2 FQNNGV. This chain's CDR3 is CASSYLQGYNEQFF. As DNA, the CDR3 is TGTGCCAGCAGCTACCTTCAGGGATACAATGAGCAGTTCTTC.

The CDR3 loop is CASSLDGGTYNEQFF. The DNA for the CDR3 is TGTGCCAGCAGCTTGGACGGAGGGACTTACAATGAGCAGTTCTTC. The chain combines TRBV7-6 with TRBJ2-1; a possible D gene is TRBD2 (6 bases). From germline, CDR1 is SGHVS and CDR2 FNYEAQ. This CDR3 has 15 residues. Trimming removed 3 bases at V and 4 bases at J, with 13 bases between. The entire variable domain, with the rest obtained from reference TRBV7-6 and TRBJ2-1, is as follows: GAGVSQSPRYKVTKRGQDVALRCDPISGHVSLYWYRQALGQGPEFLTYFNYEAQQDKSGLPNDRFSAERPEGSISTLTIQRTEQRDSAMYRCASSLDGGTYNEQFFGPGTRLTVL.

The chain links TRBV4-1 to TRBJ2-7; D possibly corresponds to TRBD2 (6 bases). The CDR3 is 15 residues long. CDR1 is MGHRA and CDR2 is YSYEKL in the germline V gene. Trimming left V 0 bases short and J 2 bases short, with 11 bases between. The CDR3 bases are TGCGCCAGCAGCCAAGAGGATGGAGGGGCCTACGAGCAGTACTTC. Amino acid sequence: CASSQEDGGAYEQYF.

This chain uses TRBV9 with TRBJ2-1, with D tentatively TRBD1 (5 bases). Trimming took off 5 bases at V and 9 bases at J, with 15 bases between the two ends. CDR1 and CDR2 (germline): SGDLS, YYNGEE. CDR3 length: 13 residues. The CDR3 protein is CASSGGASREQFF. The CDR3 DNA reads as TGTGCCAGCAGTGGTGGGGCTAGTCGTGAGCAGTTCTTC. The whole variable domain, filled in from reference TRBV9 and TRBJ2-1, reads DSGVTQTPKHLITATGQRVTLRCSPRSGDLSVYWYQQSLDQGLQFLIQYYNGEERAKGNILERFSAQQFPDLHSELNLSSLELGDSALYFCASSGGASREQFFGPGTRLTVL.

Note on this clone: Other DNA sequences in this specimen translate into the identical CDR3. The chain uses TRBV19 and TRBJ2-7, with 8 bases aligning to TRBD1. V trimming: 5 bases; J trimming: 2 bases; junction bases outside the gene matches: 5. This CDR3 spans 14 amino acids. The germline gives CDR1 LNHDA, CDR2 SQIVND (reference sequence). DNA for the CDR3: TGTGCCAGTAGTCTCGGACAGGGAGCCTACGAGCAGTACTTC. Translated: CASSLGQGAYEQYF.

V usage is TRBV9 and J usage is TRBJ1-1; D is perhaps TRBD1 (5 bases). In germline, CDR1 is SGDLS, CDR2 YYNGEE. Trimming pared 7 bases from V and 1 base from J, leaving 14 bases between. This CDR3 contains 14 residues. Here the CDR3 DNA reads TGTGCCAGCGGGCCGGGGGGACGGAACACTGAAGCTTTCTTT. Translation: CASGPGGRNTEAFF.

The rearrangement joins TRBV4-1 to TRBJ1-1; D gene ambiguous. The V gene lost 1 base and the J gene lost 3 bases, with 3 bases spanning the gap. This CDR3 is 12 amino acids long. Germline V gene data show CDR1 as MGHRA and CDR2 as YSYEKL. The CDR3 protein is CASSQVDTEAFF. CDR3 sequence (DNA): TGCGCCAGCAGCCAAGTGGACACTGAAGCTTTCTTT.

This chain links TRBV4-3 with TRBJ2-3; D remains ambiguous. Germline V gene lookup returns CDR1 LGHNA and CDR2 YSLEER. Trimming cost V 2 bases and J 2 bases, with 5 bases left between them. This CDR3 has 13 amino acids. CDR3 region: CASSQSITDTQYF. The CDR3 DNA reads as TGCGCCAGCAGCCAATCCATCACAGATACGCAGTATTTT.

V usage is TRBV7-9 and J usage is TRBJ2-2, with D hard to call. Germline V lookup: CDR1 SEHNR, CDR2 FQNEAQ (reference sequence). The length of the CDR3 is 16 residues. The V end was cut by 1 base, the J end by 1 base, with 10 bases between. The CDR3 nucleotides read TGTGCCAGCAGCTTAGTAGCCGGGCTGAACACCGGGGAGCTGTTTTTT. Translating gives CASSLVAGLNTGELFF.

The J gene is TRBJ1-5, the V gene TRBV6-1; no clear D gene. V dropped 0 bases and J dropped 9 bases, with 6 bases sitting between them. The CDR3 spans 12 residues. Per germline, CDR1 MNHNS and CDR2 SASEGT. CDR3 DNA sequence: TGTGCCAGCAGTGAAGCCCCTGCGCCCCAGCATTTT. As protein: CASSEAPAPQHF.

The V call is TRBV7-9, the J call TRBJ2-1; 11 positions agree with TRBD1. V lost 6 bases to trimming and J lost 15 bases; unmatched junction nucleotides: 13. The CDR3 loop spans 14 amino acids. From germline, CDR1 is SEHNR and CDR2 FQNEAQ (reference sequence). The DNA for the CDR3 is TGTGCCAGCAGACACGGACAGGGGGCATTTCCCCCGTTCTTC. Protein sequence: CASRHGQGAFPPFF.

The rearrangement joins TRBV27 to TRBJ1-1; 7 nucleotides agree with TRBD1. Per the germline V gene, CDR1 is MNHEY and CDR2 is SMNVEV (reference sequence). The CDR3 spans 14 residues. The V and J ends lost 6 bases and 4 bases, in that order; junction bases with no gene match: 8. The CDR3 is CASRSHRGGTEAFF. The CDR3 region has the DNA TGTGCCAGCAGGTCTCACAGGGGAGGCACTGAAGCTTTCTTT.

A word on this clone: The sample carries other DNA sequences with the same CDR3. The chain has TRBV9 and TRBJ2-3; D is uncertain. The V gene lost 4 bases and the J gene lost 1 base, with 13 bases spanning the gap. CDR1 and CDR2 (germline): SGDLS, YYNGEE. The CDR3 spans 15 residues. This chain's CDR3 is CASSPEGGRTDTQYF. CDR3 DNA: TGTGCCAGCAGCCCCGAAGGCGGCCGCACAGATACGCAGTATTTT.

V usage is TRBV21-1 and J usage is TRBJ1-4. TRBV21-1 has pseudogene status. The CDR3 spans 15 residues. The CDR3 bases are TGTGCCAGCAGCAAAGCCCCGCCGGGACGAGAAAAACTGTTTTTT. It specifies CASSKAPPGREKLFF.

J is TRBJ2-1 and V is TRBV11-2, with a tentative D call TRBD2 (6 bases). Looked up from germline, CDR1 is SGHAT and CDR2 is FQNNGV. V gave up 1 base and J gave up 6 bases, with 16 bases separating them. The CDR3 covers 16 residues. CDR3 in amino acids: CASSLVGSGGPNEQFF. The CDR3 DNA sequence: TGTGCCAGCAGCTTAGTAGGTAGCGGAGGCCCCAATGAGCAGTTCTTC.

This clone has only a few counts. The J gene is TRBJ2-1, the V gene TRBV4-1; TRBD1 is a possible D gene (5 bases). Germline CDR1 reads MGHRA; CDR2 reads YSYEKL. There are 15 residues in the CDR3. V dropped 0 bases and J dropped 5 bases, with 11 bases sitting between them. This CDR3 reads CASSQEAGWNNEQFF. As DNA, the CDR3 is TGCGCCAGCAGCCAAGAGGCAGGGTGGAACAATGAGCAGTTCTTC.

A note on this clone: Other DNA sequences in this sample translate to the same CDR3. The J gene is TRBJ2-5, the V gene TRBV9; D possibly corresponds to TRBD1 (5 bases). The CDR3 is 14 amino acids. CDR1 SGDLS and CDR2 YYNGEE come from the germline V gene. V lost 0 bases and J 2 bases, leaving 8 bases between the germline ends. The CDR3 region is CASSVAGAQETQYF. CDR3 bases: TGTGCCAGCAGCGTAGCTGGGGCGCAAGAGACCCAGTACTTC.

The rearrangement links TRBV6-6 to TRBJ2-7; D is possibly TRBD1 (5 bases). V was shortened by 0 bases and J by 4 bases, with 10 bases between the two germline ends. Germline lookup yields CDR1 MNHNY and CDR2 SVGAGI (reference sequence). This CDR3 comprises 14 residues. CDR3 DNA: TGTGCCAGCAGTTACTCGGAACAGGATTACGAGCAGTACTTC. This codes for CASSYSEQDYEQYF.

The chain links TRBV4-2 to TRBJ1-1; TRBD1 aligns across 7 bases. Per the germline V gene, CDR1 is LGHNA and CDR2 is YNFKEQ. CDR3 length: 15 amino acids. V shed 0 bases and J 4 bases; nucleotides not matched to a gene: 5. The CDR3 coding sequence is TGTGCCAGCAGCCAAGAGGCAGGGGGGATCACTGAAGCTTTCTTT. Translating it yields CASSQEAGGITEAFF.

V gene TRBV13 combines with J gene TRBJ2-4, with 7 bases fitting TRBD2. The junction had 3 bases not matched to a gene; V was cut back by 1 base and J by 0 bases. CDR3 length equals 16 residues. Looked up from germline, CDR1 is PRHDT and CDR2 is FYEKMQ (reference sequence). The CDR3 nucleotides are TGTGCCAGCAGCTTAGCTAGCGGAATAGCCAAAAACATTCAGTACTTC. This sequence encodes CASSLASGIAKNIQYF.

V and J are TRBV19 and TRBJ1-4; 8 bases line up with TRBD1. The CDR3 runs to 13 residues. The V gene end was trimmed by 3 bases and the J gene end by 11 bases; junction bases not matched to a gene: 5. CDR1 and CDR2 from the germline V gene are LNHDA and SQIVND (reference sequence). CDR3 in amino acids: CASSMEQGGKLFF. The CDR3 region has the DNA TGTGCCAGTAGTATGGAACAGGGGGGTAAACTGTTTTTT.